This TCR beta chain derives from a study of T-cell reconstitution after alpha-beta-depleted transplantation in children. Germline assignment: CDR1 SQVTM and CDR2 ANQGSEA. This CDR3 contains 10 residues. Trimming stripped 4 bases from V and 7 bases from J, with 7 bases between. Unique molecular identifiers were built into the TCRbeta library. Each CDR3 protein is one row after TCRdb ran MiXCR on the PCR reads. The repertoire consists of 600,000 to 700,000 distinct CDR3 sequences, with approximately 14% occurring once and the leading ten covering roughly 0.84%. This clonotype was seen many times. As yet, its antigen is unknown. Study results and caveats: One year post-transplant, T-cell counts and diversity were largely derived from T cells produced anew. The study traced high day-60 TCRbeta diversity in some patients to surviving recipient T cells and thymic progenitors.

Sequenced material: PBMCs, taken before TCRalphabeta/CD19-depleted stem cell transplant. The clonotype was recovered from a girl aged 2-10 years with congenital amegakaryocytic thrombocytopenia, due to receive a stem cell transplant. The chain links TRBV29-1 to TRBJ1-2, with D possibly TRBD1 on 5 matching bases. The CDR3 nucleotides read TGCAGCGTTGCAGGGTCTGGCTACACCTTC. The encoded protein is CSVAGSGYTF.